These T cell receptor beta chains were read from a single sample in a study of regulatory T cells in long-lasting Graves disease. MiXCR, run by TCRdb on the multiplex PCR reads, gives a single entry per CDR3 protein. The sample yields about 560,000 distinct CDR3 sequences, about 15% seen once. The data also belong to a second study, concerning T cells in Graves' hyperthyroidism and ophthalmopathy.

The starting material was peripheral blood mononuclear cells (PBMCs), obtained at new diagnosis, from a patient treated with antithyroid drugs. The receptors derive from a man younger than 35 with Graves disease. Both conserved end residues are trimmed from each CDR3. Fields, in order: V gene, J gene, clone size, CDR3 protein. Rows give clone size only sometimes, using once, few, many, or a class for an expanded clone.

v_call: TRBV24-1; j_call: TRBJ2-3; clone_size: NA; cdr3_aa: ATSDSFPHTQY
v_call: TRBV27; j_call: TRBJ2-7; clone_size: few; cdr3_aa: ASSPYPWTSGAYEQY
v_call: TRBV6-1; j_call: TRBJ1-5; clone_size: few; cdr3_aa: ASKRPMDQQPQH
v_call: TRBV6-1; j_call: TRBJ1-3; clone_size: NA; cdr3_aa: ASSEMTSRATTY
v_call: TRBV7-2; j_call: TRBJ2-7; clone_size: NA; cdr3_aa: ASSLGGGAANSYEQY
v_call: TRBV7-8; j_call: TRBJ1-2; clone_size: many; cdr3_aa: ASSFRDINYGYT
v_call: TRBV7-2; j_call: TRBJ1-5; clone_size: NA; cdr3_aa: ASSLRQGGNQPQH
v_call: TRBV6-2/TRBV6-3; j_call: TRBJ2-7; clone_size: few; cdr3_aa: ASSFQRSGTSRRGEQY
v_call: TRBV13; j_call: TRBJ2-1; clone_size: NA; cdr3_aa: ASSSTGTSGPDMPNEQF
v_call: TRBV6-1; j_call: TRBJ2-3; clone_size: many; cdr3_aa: ASSRTGGEADTQY
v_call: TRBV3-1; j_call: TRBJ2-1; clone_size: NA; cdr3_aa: ASSQSGTGPRNEQF
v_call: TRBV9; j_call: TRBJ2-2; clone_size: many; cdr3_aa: ASSEQGTGRTGELF
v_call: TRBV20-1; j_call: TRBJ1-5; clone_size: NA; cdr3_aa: SATTTDYSNQPQH
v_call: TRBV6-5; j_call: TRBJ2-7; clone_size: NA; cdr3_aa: ASSYSEGAPGEQY
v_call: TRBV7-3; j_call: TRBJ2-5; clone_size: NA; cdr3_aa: ASSTTFKETQY
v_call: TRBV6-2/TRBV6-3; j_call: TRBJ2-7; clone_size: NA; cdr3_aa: ASSYPFSARGLSYEQY
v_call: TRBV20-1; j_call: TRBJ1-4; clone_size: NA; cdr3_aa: SAKRGQLNEKLF
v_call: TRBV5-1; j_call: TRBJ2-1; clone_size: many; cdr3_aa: ASGGGALHEQF
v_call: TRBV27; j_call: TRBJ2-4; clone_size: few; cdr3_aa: ASSSYRDRVAKNIQY